This entry lists 20 T cell receptor beta chains sequenced from one sample in a study of CD8 T cells in Susac syndrome. Random-hexamer reverse transcription was applied to about 0.5 to 1 ug RNA. MiXCR was run by TCRdb on the immunoSEQ multiplex PCR reads, yielding one entry per CDR3 protein. The sample records roughly 130,000 distinct CDR3 sequences, 90% to 95% being singletons. Sequences were obtained from CD4+ T cells from PBMCs. These TCRs come from a human donor in good health.

The chain employs TRBV7-2 and TRBJ1-5; 7 nucleotides line up with TRBD1. The CDR3 contains 14 residues. Germline V lookup: CDR1 SGHTA, CDR2 FQGNSA. The J segment lost 6 bases and the V segment lost 5 bases, leaving 7 bases of the junction unmatched. As DNA, the CDR3 is TGTGCCAGCAGCCCAGGGACAGATCGTCAGCCCCAGCATTTT. Translating it yields CASSPGTDRQPQHF.

This chain joins TRBV3-1 and TRBJ1-2; no clear D. In germline, CDR1 is LGHDT, CDR2 YNNKEL (reference sequence). V dropped 1 base and J dropped 7 bases, with 10 bases sitting between them. The CDR3 length is 13 residues. The CDR3 loop reads CASSQVRSSGYTF. CDR3 DNA sequence: TGTGCCAGCAGCCAAGTAAGGAGTTCTGGCTACACCTTC.

This sequence joins TRBV6-1 and TRBJ1-1, with 7 bases that match TRBD1. Trimming took 6 bases from V and 4 from J; bases not matched to a gene: 5. This CDR3 has 13 amino acids. Germline CDR1 MNHNS, CDR2 SASEGT. Written as DNA, the CDR3 is TGTGCCAGCAGATTAGACAGGGCCACTGAAGCTTTCTTT. Amino acids: CASRLDRATEAFF.

The CDR3, as DNA: TGTGCCAGCAGCGCCGAGATTAACTATGGCTACACCTTC. Translation: CASSAEINYGYTF. V is TRBV3-1 and J is TRBJ1-2; D is ambiguous. Germline CDR1 LGHDT, CDR2 YNNKEL (reference sequence). Deletions cut 5 bases from V and 1 base from J, with 8 bases between. The CDR3 is made up of 13 amino acids.

This chain connects TRBV7-2 to TRBJ2-7, with 7 positions matching TRBD1. The J segment lost 0 bases and the V segment lost 6 bases, leaving 8 bases of the junction unmatched. Per germline, CDR1 SGHTA and CDR2 FQGNSA. CDR3 length equals 15 residues. CDR3 loop: CASSLTNRGSYEQYF. For the CDR3, the DNA is TGTGCCAGCAGTTTGACTAACAGGGGCTCCTACGAGCAGTACTTC.

The gene calls are TRBV29-1 and TRBJ2-1, with D possibly TRBD1 on 6 matching bases. V lost 4 bases and J lost 1, with 14 bases in between. This CDR3 is 15 amino acids long. Germline assignment: CDR1 SQVTM and CDR2 ANQGSEA. CDR3 residues: CSVGQGTISYNEQFF. DNA for the CDR3: TGCAGCGTTGGGCAGGGGACAATATCCTACAATGAGCAGTTCTTC.

The CDR3 nucleotides are TGTGCCAGCAGTTTCGGGACAGGTCTAACTCACCAAATTTTTACGTCTTTCTTT. It translates to CASSFGTGLTHQIFTSFF. The rearrangement uses TRBV28 and TRBJ1-1, with 8 bases fitting TRBD1. CDR1 and CDR2 (germline): MDHEN, SYDVKM. The CDR3 extends over 18 amino acids. With 3 bases clipped from V and 12 bases from J, the junction kept 24 bases outside the gene matches.

The V and J genes are TRBV5-1 and TRBJ2-2; no clear D gene. The CDR3 spans 13 residues. CDR1 and CDR2 from the germline V gene are SGHRS and YFSETQ. Trimming took off 2 bases at V and 4 bases at J, with 6 bases between the two ends. As DNA, the CDR3 is TGCGCCAGCAGCTTAGAAATCACCGGGGAGCTGTTTTTT. Translated, it gives CASSLEITGELFF.

This clonotype was counted once. The chain combines TRBV6-1 with TRBJ1-2, with D possibly matching TRBD1 (5 bases). The CDR3 loop spans 14 amino acids. Germline assignment: CDR1 MNHNS and CDR2 SASEGT. Trimming removed 6 bases at V and 4 bases at J, with 15 bases between. CDR3: CASRDPQGPYGYTF. The CDR3 bases are TGTGCCAGCAGAGACCCGCAGGGCCCCTATGGCTACACCTTC.

The gene calls are TRBV29-1 and TRBJ1-1; 10 bases are a match to TRBD1. Trimming cost V 4 bases and J 0 bases; bases outside gene matches: 5. The germline CDR1 and CDR2 sequences are SQVTM and ANQGSEA. The CDR3 loop spans 15 amino acids. The CDR3 sequence: CSVGQGAIMNTEAFF. The CDR3 coding sequence is TGCAGCGTTGGACAGGGGGCAATCATGAACACTGAAGCTTTCTTT.

V and J are TRBV24-1 and TRBJ2-6, with D uncertain. V was shortened by 2 bases and J by 0 bases, with 7 bases between the two germline ends. Germline V gene lookup returns CDR1 KGHDR and CDR2 SFDVKD. The CDR3 consists of 16 residues. The CDR3, as DNA: TGTGCCACCAGTGATTCGGCCATCTCTGGGGCCAACGTCCTGACTTTC. This codes for CATSDSAISGANVLTF.

The V call is TRBV19, the J call TRBJ2-3, with a tentative D call TRBD2 (5 bases). CDR1 is LNHDA and CDR2 is SQIVND in the germline V gene (reference sequence). V dropped 4 bases and J dropped 3 bases, with 11 bases sitting between them. This CDR3 has 14 residues. The CDR3 DNA reads as TGTGCCAGTAGTAGAGGGCGATGGACAGATACGCAGTATTTT. Translation: CASSRGRWTDTQYF.

This chain uses TRBV29-1 with TRBJ2-3; the D is unclear. The CDR3 loop spans 12 amino acids. Trimming removed 2 bases at V and 8 bases at J, with 11 bases between. The germline CDR1 and CDR2 sequences are SQVTM and ANQGSEA. The CDR3 loop reads CSVERFASTQYF. The CDR3 bases are TGCAGCGTTGAAAGGTTCGCTTCTACGCAGTATTTT.

This clonotype was seen only a few times. The rearrangement links TRBV7-8 to TRBJ2-4, with 7 bases aligning to TRBD1. Germline V gene data show CDR1 as SGHVS and CDR2 as FQNEAQ. Trimming removed 5 bases from V and 15 bases from J; junction bases left unmatched: 10. CDR3 length equals 12 residues. The CDR3 is CASSTRQGRSYF. The CDR3 region has the DNA TGTGCCAGCAGCACCCGACAGGGCAGGTCGTACTTC.

A single count supports this clonotype. The chain is built from TRBV7-2 and TRBJ2-1, with D unresolved. Per germline, CDR1 SGHTA and CDR2 FQGNSA. V lost 4 bases and J lost 7, with 8 bases in between. The CDR3 is 12 amino acids. This chain's CDR3 is CASSSQRNEQFF. In nucleotides, the CDR3 is TGTGCCAGCAGCTCTCAACGAAATGAGCAGTTCTTC. Supplemented by reference TRBV7-2 and TRBJ2-1, the full variable domain reads GAGVSQSPSNKVTEKGKDVELRCDPISGHTALYWYRQSLGQGLEFLIYFQGNSAPDKSGLPSDRFSAERTGGSVSTLTIQRTQQEDSAVYLCASSSQRNEQFFGPGTRLTVL.

Remarks on this clonotype: At one end, the junction sequence differs from germline, possibly due to a read error. CDR3 region: CSARGPPGAEQFF. The CDR3, as DNA: TGCAGTGCGAGAGGGCCCCCCGGGGCTGAGCAGTTCTTC. The chain employs TRBV20-1 and TRBJ2-1; tentatively, D is TRBD1 or TRBD2 (5 bases each). The CDR3 spans 13 residues. CDR1 and CDR2 (germline): DFQATT, SNEGSKA (reference sequence).

The chain is built from TRBV14 and TRBJ2-5; D might be TRBD1 (5 bases). The CDR3 extends over 17 amino acids. The V and J ends lost 0 bases and 0 bases respectively, with 14 bases between them. Germline values: CDR1 SGHDN, CDR2 FVKESK. The CDR3 loop reads CASSQDQGSRYQETQYF. CDR3 coding DNA: TGTGCCAGCAGCCAAGATCAGGGCAGCAGGTACCAAGAGACCCAGTACTTC. Together with reference TRBV14 and TRBJ2-5, the CDR3 gives the full variable domain: EAGVTQFPSHSVIEKGQTVTLRCDPISGHDNLYWYRRVMGKEIKFLLHFVKESKQDESGMPNNRFLAERTGGTYSTLKVQPAELEDSGVYFCASSQDQGSRYQETQYFGPGTRLLVL.

This chain joins TRBV7-2 and TRBJ2-5; the match to TRBD1 covers 7 bases. The germline CDR1 and CDR2 sequences are SGHTA and FQGNSA. V lost 5 bases to trimming and J lost 1 base; unmatched junction nucleotides: 4. The CDR3 is 14 residues long. The CDR3 region is CASSPTGPQETQYF. The CDR3, as DNA: TGTGCCAGCAGCCCGACAGGGCCCCAAGAGACCCAGTACTTC.

The chain carries TRBV6-5 and TRBJ2-7; TRBD2 agrees at 13 bases. This CDR3 has 14 amino acids. The V segment lost 6 bases and the J segment 6 bases; nucleotides outside the gene matches: 5. Germline V gene sequence: CDR1 MNHEY, CDR2 SVGAGI. CDR3 in DNA: TGTGCCAGCAGCCGGACTAGCGGGAGCGGCGAGCAGTACTTC. This encodes CASSRTSGSGEQYF.

This chain connects TRBV5-4 to TRBJ2-3; TRBD2 matches at 7 bases. The CDR3 is made up of 15 amino acids. Germline CDR1 is SGHNT and CDR2 is YYREEE (reference sequence). J gave up 1 base and V 3 bases, and 5 bases lay outside the gene matches. The CDR3 loop reads CASSSGRIRTDTQYF. In nucleotides, the CDR3 is TGTGCCAGCAGCTCCGGGAGGATCCGCACAGATACGCAGTATTTT.